This T cell receptor beta chain was profiled in a study of early T cells in non-severe SARS-CoV-2 infection. Across the study: Sequenced bulk RNA came from whole blood that was unsorted, and chains were unpaired.

This clonotype was seen ten or more times. The target antigen is unknown. The study's findings and limits: The VDJdb matching leaned toward anti-spike CD8 responses and overlooked private and CD4 specificities.

The library protocol tagged individual cDNA molecules with unique molecular identifiers. TCRdb analysed the 5' RACE reads with MiXCR anew, one entry per CDR3 protein. The table shows approximately 19,000 distinct CDR3 sequences, with around 5.7% occurring only once. This CDR3 is 14 amino acids long. Trimming took 6 bases from V and 1 from J, leaving 10 bases between them. The chain recombines TRBV12-3 or TRBV12-4 with TRBJ2-4; possibly TRBD2 for D (5 bases). The sequence derives from an adult who was a healthcare worker with PCR-confirmed SARS-CoV-2 infection or an uninfected control (not recorded which). What was sequenced was whole blood. CDR3 nucleotides: TGTGCCAGCAGAGACGGGAAGGCCAAAAACATTCAGTACTTC. It specifies CASRDGKAKNIQYF.